The present entry profiles one T cell receptor beta chain with its context. The antigen is not known. The study sampled blood at baseline, cycle 4 day 1, and cycle 7 day 1. These data belong to a study of OX40 agonist ivuxolimab in advanced cancers. As for the study in general: The study gave patients intravenous ivuxolimab at 0.01 to 10 mg/kg every 2 weeks. Study-wide points: More expanded clones were found, on average, in CD8+ than in CD4+ T cells.

Repertoires were generated with immunoSEQ multiplex PCR, while TCRdb's copy carries only in-frame clones and drops some. Of about 14,000 clones listed, 65% to 85% were seen once; the top ten hold around 35%. There are 16 residues in the CDR3. Per germline, CDR1 LNHNV and CDR2 YYDKDF (reference sequence). Trimming at V came to 3 bases and at J to 6 bases, leaving 10 bases not matched to a gene. Here the sequenced sample was CD4+ or CD8+ T cells sorted from blood, taken in a trial of the OX40 agonist ivuxolimab. The TCR originated in an adult with an advanced solid tumor such as melanoma, head and neck, liver or kidney cancer. This rearrangement joins TRBV15 to TRBJ2-7, with TRBD1 matching over 11 bases. The chain's CDR3 is CATSSDIGQGAGEQYF. CDR3 DNA: TGTGCCACCAGCAGTGACATCGGACAGGGGGCGGGCGAGCAGTACTTC.